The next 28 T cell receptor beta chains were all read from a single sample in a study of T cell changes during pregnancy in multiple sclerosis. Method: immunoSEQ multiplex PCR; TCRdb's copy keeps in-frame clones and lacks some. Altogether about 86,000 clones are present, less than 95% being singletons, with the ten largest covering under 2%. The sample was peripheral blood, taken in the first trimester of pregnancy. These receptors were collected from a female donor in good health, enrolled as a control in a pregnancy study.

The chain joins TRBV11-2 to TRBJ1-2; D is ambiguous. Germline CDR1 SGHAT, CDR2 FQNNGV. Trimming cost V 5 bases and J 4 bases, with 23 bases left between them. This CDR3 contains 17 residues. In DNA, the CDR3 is TGTGCCAGCAGCCCCTATCCCCGCGAGTTCGCCCTCTATGGCTACACCTTC. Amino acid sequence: CASSPYPREFALYGYTF.

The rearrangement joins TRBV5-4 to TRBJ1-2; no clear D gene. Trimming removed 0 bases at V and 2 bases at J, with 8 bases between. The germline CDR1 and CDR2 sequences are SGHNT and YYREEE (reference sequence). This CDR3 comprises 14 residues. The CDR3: CASSLGGGNYGYTF. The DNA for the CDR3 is TGTGCCAGCAGCTTGGGAGGAGGCAACTATGGCTACACCTTC.

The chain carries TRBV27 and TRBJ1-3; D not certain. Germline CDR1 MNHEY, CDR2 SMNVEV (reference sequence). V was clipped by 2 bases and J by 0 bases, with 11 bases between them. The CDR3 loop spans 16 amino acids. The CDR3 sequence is CASSLRRGISGNTIYF. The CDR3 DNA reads TGTGCCAGCAGTTTAAGGCGGGGAATCTCTGGAAACACCATATATTTT.

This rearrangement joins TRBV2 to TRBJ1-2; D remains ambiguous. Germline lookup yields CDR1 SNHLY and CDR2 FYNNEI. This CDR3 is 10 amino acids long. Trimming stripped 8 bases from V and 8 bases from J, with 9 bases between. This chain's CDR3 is CASQEGGYTF. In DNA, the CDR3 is TGTGCCAGCCAGGAGGGCGGCTACACCTTC.

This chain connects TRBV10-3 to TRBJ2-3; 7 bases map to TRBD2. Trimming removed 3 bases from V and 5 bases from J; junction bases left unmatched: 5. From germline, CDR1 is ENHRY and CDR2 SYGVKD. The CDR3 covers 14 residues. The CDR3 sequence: CAISEGGGEDTQYF. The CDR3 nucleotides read TGTGCCATCAGTGAAGGTGGGGGGGAAGATACGCAGTATTTT.

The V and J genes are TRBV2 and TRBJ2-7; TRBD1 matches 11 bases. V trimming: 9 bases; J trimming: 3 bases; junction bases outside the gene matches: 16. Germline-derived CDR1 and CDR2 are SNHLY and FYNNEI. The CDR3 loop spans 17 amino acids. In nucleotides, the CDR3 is TGTGCCAGTCGGACAGGGGGCTCGATACCCACCGGCTACGAGCAGTACTTC. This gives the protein CASRTGGSIPTGYEQYF.

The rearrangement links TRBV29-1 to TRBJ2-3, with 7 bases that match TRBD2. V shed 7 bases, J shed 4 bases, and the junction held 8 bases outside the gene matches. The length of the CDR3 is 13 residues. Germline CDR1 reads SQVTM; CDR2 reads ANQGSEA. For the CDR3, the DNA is TGCAGCGCGGGATGGGGAGGGGCAGATACGCAGTATTTT. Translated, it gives CSAGWGGADTQYF.

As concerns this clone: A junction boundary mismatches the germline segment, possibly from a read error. CDR3 protein: CASSVGGPHF. The CDR3 DNA is TGTGCCAGCAGTGTTGGGGGCCCCCATTTC. V gene TRBV6-4 combines with J gene TRBJ2-7; TRBD1 might be the D (6 bases). This CDR3 spans 10 amino acids. Germline V gene data show CDR1 as MRHNA and CDR2 as SNTAGT.

The CDR3 region is CASSRRGGGMGRGDTQYF. The CDR3 nucleotides read TGTGCCAGCAGCCGACGGGGCGGGGGGATGGGCCGGGGAGATACGCAGTATTTT. J is TRBJ2-3 and V is TRBV7-2, with TRBD2 matching 8 bases. The CDR3 is made up of 18 amino acids. V shed 5 bases and J 5 bases; nucleotides not matched to a gene: 18. Germline V gene sequence: CDR1 SGHTA, CDR2 FQGNSA.

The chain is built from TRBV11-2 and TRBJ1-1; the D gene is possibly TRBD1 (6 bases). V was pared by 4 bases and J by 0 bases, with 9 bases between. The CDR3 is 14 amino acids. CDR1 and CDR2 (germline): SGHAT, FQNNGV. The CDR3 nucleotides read TGTGCCAGCAGCTCAACAGGGTTGAACACTGAAGCTTTCTTT. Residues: CASSSTGLNTEAFF.

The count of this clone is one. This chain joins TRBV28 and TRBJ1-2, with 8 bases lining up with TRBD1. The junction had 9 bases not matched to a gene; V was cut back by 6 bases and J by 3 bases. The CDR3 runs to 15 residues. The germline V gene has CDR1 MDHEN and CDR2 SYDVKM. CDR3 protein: CASSTPGGADYGYTF. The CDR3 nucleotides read TGTGCCAGCAGCACTCCAGGGGGCGCGGACTATGGCTACACCTTC.

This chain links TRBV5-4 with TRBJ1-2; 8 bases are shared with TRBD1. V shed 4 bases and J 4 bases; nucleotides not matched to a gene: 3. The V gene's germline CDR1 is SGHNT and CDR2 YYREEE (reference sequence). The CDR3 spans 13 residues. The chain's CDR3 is CASSRDRGYGYTF. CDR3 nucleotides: TGTGCCAGCAGCCGAGACAGGGGCTATGGCTACACCTTC.

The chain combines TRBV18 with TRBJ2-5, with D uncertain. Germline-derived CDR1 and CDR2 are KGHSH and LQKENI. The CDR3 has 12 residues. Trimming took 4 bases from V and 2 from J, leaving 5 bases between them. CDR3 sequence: CASSRAQETQYF. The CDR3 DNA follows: TGTGCCAGCTCACGGGCTCAAGAGACCCAGTACTTC.

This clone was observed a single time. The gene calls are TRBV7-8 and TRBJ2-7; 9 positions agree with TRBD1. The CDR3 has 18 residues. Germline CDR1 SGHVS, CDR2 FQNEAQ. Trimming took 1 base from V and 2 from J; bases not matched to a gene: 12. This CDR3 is CASSLGAGTGPTPYEQYF. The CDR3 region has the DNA TGTGCCAGCAGCTTAGGTGCCGGGACAGGGCCCACCCCCTACGAGCAGTACTTC.

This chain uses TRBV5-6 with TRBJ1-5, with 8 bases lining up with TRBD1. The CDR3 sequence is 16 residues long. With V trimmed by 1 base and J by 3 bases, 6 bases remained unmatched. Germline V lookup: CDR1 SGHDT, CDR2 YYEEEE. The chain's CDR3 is CASSLLGQGFNQPQHF. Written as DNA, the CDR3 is TGTGCCAGCAGCTTGTTAGGACAGGGCTTCAATCAGCCCCAGCATTTT.

The CDR3 DNA sequence: TGTGCCAGTAGTATTAATAGCGGGGACTATTACGAGCAGTACTTC. Translated: CASSINSGDYYEQYF. This rearrangement joins TRBV19 to TRBJ2-7; 8 positions agree with TRBD2. The CDR3 runs 15 residues. CDR1 is LNHDA, CDR2 SQIVND, per germline (reference sequence). The V segment lost 3 bases and the J segment 4 bases; nucleotides outside the gene matches: 8.

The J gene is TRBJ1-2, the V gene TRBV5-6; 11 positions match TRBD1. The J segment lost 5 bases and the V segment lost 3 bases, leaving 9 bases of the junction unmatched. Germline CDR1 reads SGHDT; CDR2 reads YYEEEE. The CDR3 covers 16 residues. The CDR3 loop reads CASSSGTGGGNYGYTF. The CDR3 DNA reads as TGTGCCAGCAGCTCCGGGACAGGGGGAGGTAATTATGGCTACACCTTC.

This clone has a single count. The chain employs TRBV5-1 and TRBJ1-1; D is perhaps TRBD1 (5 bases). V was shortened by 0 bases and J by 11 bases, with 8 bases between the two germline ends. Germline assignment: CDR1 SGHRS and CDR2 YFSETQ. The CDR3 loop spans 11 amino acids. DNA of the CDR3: TGCGCCAGCAGCTTGGGGGGCCGGGCTTTCTTT. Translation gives CASSLGGRAFF.

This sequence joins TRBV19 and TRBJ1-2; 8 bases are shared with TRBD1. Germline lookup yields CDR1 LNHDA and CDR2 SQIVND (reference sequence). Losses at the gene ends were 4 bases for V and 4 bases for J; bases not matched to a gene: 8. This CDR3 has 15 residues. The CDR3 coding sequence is TGTGCCAGTAGTACCGCCGGACAGGGTGCCTATGGCTACACCTTC. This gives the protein CASSTAGQGAYGYTF.

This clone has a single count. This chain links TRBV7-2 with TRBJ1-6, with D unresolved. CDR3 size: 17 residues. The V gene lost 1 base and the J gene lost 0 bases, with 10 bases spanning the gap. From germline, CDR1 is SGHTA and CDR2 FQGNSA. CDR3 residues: CASSLDTGSSYNSPLHF. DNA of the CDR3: TGTGCCAGCAGCTTAGATACGGGAAGCTCCTATAATTCACCCCTCCACTTT.

CDR3 region: CATSILNGVGDTQYF. The CDR3 DNA reads TGTGCCACCAGCATTTTGAACGGGGTGGGAGATACGCAGTATTTT. This chain uses TRBV15 with TRBJ2-3; D is possibly TRBD2 (5 bases). Trimming stripped 4 bases from V and 5 bases from J, with 16 bases between. Germline lookup yields CDR1 LNHNV and CDR2 YYDKDF (reference sequence). The CDR3 totals 15 residues.

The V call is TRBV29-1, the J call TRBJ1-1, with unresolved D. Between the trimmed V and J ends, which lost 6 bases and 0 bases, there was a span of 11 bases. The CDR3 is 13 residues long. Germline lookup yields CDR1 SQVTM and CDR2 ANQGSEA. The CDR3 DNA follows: TGCAGCGTGCGCAAGGAGATGAACACTGAAGCTTTCTTT. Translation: CSVRKEMNTEAFF.

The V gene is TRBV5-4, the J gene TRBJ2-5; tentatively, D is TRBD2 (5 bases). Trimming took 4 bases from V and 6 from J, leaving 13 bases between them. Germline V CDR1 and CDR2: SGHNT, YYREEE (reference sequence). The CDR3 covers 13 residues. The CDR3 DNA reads TGTGCCAGCAGCCCTCTCAGCGGAAAGACCCAGTACTTC. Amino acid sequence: CASSPLSGKTQYF.

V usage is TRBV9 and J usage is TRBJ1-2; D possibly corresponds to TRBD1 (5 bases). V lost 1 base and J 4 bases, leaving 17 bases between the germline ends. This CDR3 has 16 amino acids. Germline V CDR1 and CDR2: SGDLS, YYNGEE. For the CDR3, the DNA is TGTGCCAGCAGCGTAAGTCCAGCCTGGGGCAGCTATGGCTACACCTTC. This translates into CASSVSPAWGSYGYTF.

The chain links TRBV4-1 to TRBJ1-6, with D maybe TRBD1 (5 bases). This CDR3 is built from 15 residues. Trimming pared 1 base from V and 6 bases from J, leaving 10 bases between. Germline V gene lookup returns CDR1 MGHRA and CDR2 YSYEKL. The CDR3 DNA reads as TGCGCCAGCAGCCAAGCCCAAGGGGTTAATTCACCCCTCCACTTT. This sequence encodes CASSQAQGVNSPLHF.

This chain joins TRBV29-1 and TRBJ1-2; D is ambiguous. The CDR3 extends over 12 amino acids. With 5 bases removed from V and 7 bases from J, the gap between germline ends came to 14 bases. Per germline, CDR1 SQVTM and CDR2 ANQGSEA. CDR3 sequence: CSVRIFSGGYTF. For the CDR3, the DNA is TGCAGCGTTAGAATTTTTTCGGGTGGCTACACCTTC.

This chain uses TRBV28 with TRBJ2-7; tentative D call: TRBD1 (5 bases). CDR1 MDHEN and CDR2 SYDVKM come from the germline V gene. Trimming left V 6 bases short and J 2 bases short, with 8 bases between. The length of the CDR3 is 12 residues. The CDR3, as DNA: TGTGCCAGCAGCGACAGCACCTACGAGCAGTACTTC. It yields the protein CASSDSTYEQYF. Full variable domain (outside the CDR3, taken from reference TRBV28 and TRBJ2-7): DVKVTQSSRYLVKRTGEKVFLECVQDMDHENMFWYRQDPGLGLRLIYFSYDVKMKEKGDIPEGYSVSREKKERFSLILESASTNQTSMYLCASSDSTYEQYFGPGTRLTVT.

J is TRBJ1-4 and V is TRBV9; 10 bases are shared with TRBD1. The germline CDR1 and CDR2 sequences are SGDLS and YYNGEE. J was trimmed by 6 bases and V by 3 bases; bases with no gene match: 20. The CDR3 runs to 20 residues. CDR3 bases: TGTGCCAGCAGCGGCGGAGTACCGGGACAGGGGCTTAATCGGGATGAAAAACTGTTTTTT. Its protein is CASSGGVPGQGLNRDEKLFF.